These 9 T cell receptor beta chains were all obtained from the same sample, sequenced in a study of control samples from healthy donors and cancer patients. The protocol was immunoSEQ multiplex PCR, while the TCRdb copy is restricted to in-frame clones and leaves out a portion. The table includes tens of thousands of clones, approximately 94% detected once. Sequencing used blood. The receptors derive from a woman younger than 35 in good health.

This rearrangement joins TRBV10-2 to TRBJ2-1; D is undetermined. Trimming removed 2 bases at V and 9 bases at J, with 14 bases between. CDR1 WSHSY and CDR2 SAAADI come from the germline V gene. This CDR3 is 14 amino acids long. The CDR3 loop is CASSERVGVGEQFF. The CDR3 DNA follows: TGCGCCAGCAGTGAGAGGGTCGGCGTGGGTGAGCAGTTCTTC.

The J gene is TRBJ1-4, the V gene TRBV29-1, with 8 bases that match TRBD1. Per germline, CDR1 SQVTM and CDR2 ANQGSEA. The CDR3 loop spans 15 amino acids. Losses at the gene ends were 5 bases for V and 0 bases for J; bases not matched to a gene: 5. The CDR3 loop is CSVQRTGTTNEKLFF. The DNA of the CDR3 is TGCAGCGTTCAACGGACAGGGACAACTAATGAAAAACTGTTTTTT.

The rearrangement uses TRBV20-1 and TRBJ2-4, with D possibly being TRBD1 (6 bases). Germline-derived CDR1 and CDR2 are DFQATT and SNEGSKA (reference sequence). The length of the CDR3 is 14 residues. The germline V and J ends were trimmed by 3 bases and 6 bases, with 15 bases remaining between them. CDR3 DNA sequence: TGCAGTGCTAGTGGCCAGGGGATCGGAAACATTCAGTACTTC. It encodes CSASGQGIGNIQYF.

This chain links TRBV6-1 with TRBJ1-6; D is ambiguous. CDR1 and CDR2 (germline): MNHNS, SASEGT. Trimming removed 2 bases at V and 4 bases at J, with 9 bases between. The CDR3 length is 15 residues. CDR3 coding DNA: TGTGCCAGCAGTGAAAGGGCAGGATATAATTCACCCCTCCACTTT. Its translation is CASSERAGYNSPLHF.

The chain has TRBV27 and TRBJ2-2; TRBD2 is a possible D gene (6 bases). Germline lookup yields CDR1 MNHEY and CDR2 SMNVEV (reference sequence). The CDR3 length is 15 residues. V was clipped by 2 bases and J by 5 bases, with 12 bases between them. This CDR3 is CASSLITGVTGELFF. The CDR3 nucleotides read TGTGCCAGCAGTTTAATTACGGGAGTTACCGGGGAGCTGTTTTTT.

V is TRBV7-6 and J is TRBJ1-5, with TRBD1 matching over 7 bases. Trimming removed 3 bases from V and 5 bases from J; junction bases left unmatched: 7. The germline gives CDR1 SGHVS, CDR2 FNYEAQ. The CDR3 length is 15 residues. This CDR3 is CASSLGDSFHQPQHF. The CDR3 DNA reads as TGTGCCAGCAGCTTGGGGGACAGCTTCCATCAGCCCCAGCATTTT.

The chain is built from TRBV2 and TRBJ1-1; no clear D. This CDR3 comprises 15 residues. Trimming shortened V by 4 bases and J by 0 bases, and 12 bases separated the two germline ends. The germline V gene has CDR1 SNHLY and CDR2 FYNNEI. The CDR3 DNA is TGTGCCAGCAGTGGTTTTCGAATGATGAACACTGAAGCTTTCTTT. Translation gives CASSGFRMMNTEAFF.

In its sample, this clone was seen once. This chain joins TRBV11-2 and TRBJ2-1; the D gene could be TRBD1 or TRBD2 (5 bases each). CDR1 and CDR2 from the germline V gene are SGHAT and FQNNGV. This CDR3 comprises 15 residues. V lost 3 bases to trimming and J lost 3 bases, with 12 bases between them. In DNA, the CDR3 is TGTGCCAGCAGCTTCCGGGACGGAGACTACAATGAGCAGTTCTTC. It codes for CASSFRDGDYNEQFF.

The gene calls are TRBV15 and TRBJ2-1; 9 bases map to TRBD2. The germline CDR1 and CDR2 sequences are LNHNV and YYDKDF (reference sequence). There are 13 residues in the CDR3. The junction had 5 bases not matched to a gene; V was cut back by 8 bases and J by 6 bases. The CDR3 sequence: CATGGLAGNEQFF. CDR3 nucleotide sequence: TGTGCCACCGGGGGACTAGCCGGCAATGAGCAGTTCTTC.